What follows are 32 T cell receptor beta chains derived from one specimen sequenced in a study of blood T cells in healthy people across ages. A J-beta primer mix and a sample-barcoded 5' primer were used in a second PCR of roughly 6 to 12 cycles. TCRdb analysed the 5' RACE reads with MiXCR anew, one entry per CDR3 protein. The sample comprises 1.5 million to 2 million distinct CDR3 sequences, 49% of which are singletons, and approximately 2.1% rests with the top ten. Sequencing input: blood. These receptors were taken from a woman in her thirties or forties in good health.

The chain combines TRBV12-3 or TRBV12-4 with TRBJ2-3, with D maybe TRBD2 (5 bases). Trimming stripped 6 bases from V and 4 bases from J, with 17 bases between. CDR3 length: 15 residues. CDR3 protein: CASSPSTAEADTQYF. The CDR3 DNA reads TGTGCCAGCAGCCCGTCCACAGCGGAGGCAGATACGCAGTATTTT.

The CDR3 DNA sequence: TGTGCCAGCAGTGGCGGATCGCGGGATTCACCCCTCCACTTT. Translating it yields CASSGGSRDSPLHF. V and J are TRBV6-2 or TRBV6-3 and TRBJ1-6; D is undetermined. CDR3 size: 14 residues. Germline V gene lookup returns CDR1 MNHEY and CDR2 SVGEGT. Trimming took 5 bases from V and 8 from J, leaving 13 bases between them.

J is TRBJ1-2 and V is TRBV20-1, with 7 bases aligning to TRBD1. Trimming at V came to 1 base and at J to 1 base, leaving 9 bases not matched to a gene. The CDR3 spans 16 residues. The germline gives CDR1 DFQATT, CDR2 SNEGSKA (reference sequence). The CDR3 spells CSARVSGTVINYGYTF. Here the CDR3 DNA reads TGCAGTGCTAGAGTGTCCGGGACAGTAATTAACTATGGCTACACCTTC.

V gene TRBV29-1 combines with J gene TRBJ1-1; D remains ambiguous. The CDR3 runs 13 residues. In germline, CDR1 is SQVTM, CDR2 ANQGSEA. V was clipped by 2 bases and J by 2 bases, with 9 bases between them. CDR3 coding DNA: TGCAGCGTTGAACGGGGAAGTAACACTGAAGCTTTCTTT. It codes for CSVERGSNTEAFF. The full variable domain, in which reference TRBV29-1 and TRBJ1-1 provide the parts outside the CDR3, is SAVISQKPSRDICQRGTSLTIQCQVDSQVTMMFWYRQQPGQSLTLIATANQGSEATYESGFVIDKFPISRPNLTFSTLTVSNMSPEDSSIYLCSVERGSNTEAFFGQGTRLTVV.

Written as DNA, the CDR3 is TGCGCCAGCAAGGTGACCAGCGGGACCGTCCATGAGCAGTTCTTC. Amino acid sequence: CASKVTSGTVHEQFF. The rearrangement uses TRBV5-1 and TRBJ2-1; 7 bases are shared with TRBD2. The CDR3 has 15 residues. Germline CDR1 is SGHRS and CDR2 is YFSETQ. The ends lost 6 bases at V and 8 bases at J; junction bases unmatched: 14.

The rearrangement uses TRBV7-9 and TRBJ1-2, with 7 bases aligning to TRBD1. The CDR3 totals 15 residues. Germline loops: CDR1 SEHNR, CDR2 FQNEAQ (reference sequence). Trimming took 4 bases from V and 1 from J; bases not matched to a gene: 6. The CDR3 here is CASSYTWDSNYGYTF. The CDR3 nucleotides read TGTGCCAGCAGCTATACATGGGACAGTAACTATGGCTACACCTTC.

In this sample, this clonotype turned up once. The CDR3: CASAGADALNTEAFF. The CDR3 bases are TGTGCCAGCGCGGGGGCGGACGCTTTAAACACTGAAGCTTTCTTT. The chain employs TRBV28 and TRBJ1-1, with D possibly being TRBD1 (6 bases). The ends were cut back, 8 bases at V and 2 bases at J, with 18 bases in the middle. Germline V gene lookup returns CDR1 MDHEN and CDR2 SYDVKM. This CDR3 comprises 15 residues. Drawing the rest from reference TRBV28 and TRBJ1-1, the complete variable domain is DVKVTQSSRYLVKRTGEKVFLECVQDMDHENMFWYRQDPGLGLRLIYFSYDVKMKEKGDIPEGYSVSREKKERFSLILESASTNQTSMYLCASAGADALNTEAFFGQGTRLTVV.

The CDR3 region is CASSYRIRYEQFF. The CDR3 DNA sequence: TGTGCCAGCAGTTACAGAATTAGGTATGAGCAGTTCTTC. The chain links TRBV6-2 or TRBV6-3 to TRBJ2-1; unclear D gene. The CDR3 totals 13 residues. Germline V gives CDR1 MNHEY, CDR2 SVGEGT. V dropped 2 bases and J dropped 8 bases, with 10 bases sitting between them.

The V call is TRBV29-1, the J call TRBJ1-4, with 7 bases identical to TRBD1. Per the germline V gene, CDR1 is SQVTM and CDR2 is ANQGSEA. V lost 3 bases to trimming and J lost 8 bases; unmatched junction nucleotides: 0. The CDR3 sequence is 11 residues long. The CDR3 here is CSVEDREKLFF. The CDR3 coding sequence is TGCAGCGTTGAGGACAGGGAAAAACTGTTTTTT.

CDR3 protein: CASSHAGTSGDHIYEQYF. The CDR3 DNA reads TGTGCCAGCAGCCACGCCGGGACTAGCGGGGATCACATCTACGAGCAGTACTTC. This chain connects TRBV13 to TRBJ2-7; 13 nucleotides align to TRBD2. Looked up from germline, CDR1 is PRHDT and CDR2 is FYEKMQ (reference sequence). The V gene end was trimmed by 5 bases and the J gene end by 3 bases; junction bases not matched to a gene: 13. The CDR3 is 18 amino acids.

V and J are TRBV6-2 or TRBV6-3 and TRBJ2-1; TRBD2 matches at 11 bases. Germline CDR1 reads MNHEY; CDR2 reads SVGEGT. V shed 5 bases and J 4 bases; nucleotides not matched to a gene: 16. The CDR3 covers 19 residues. The CDR3 DNA sequence: TGTGCCAGCAGTCCCCCAGGAAATCTAGCGGGGGGCCTGTACAATGAGCAGTTCTTC. It is translated as CASSPPGNLAGGLYNEQFF.

The rearrangement links TRBV20-1 to TRBJ2-5; D possibly corresponds to TRBD1 (6 bases). The V end lost 6 bases, the J end lost 0 bases, and 20 bases lay between the germline ends. This CDR3 is built from 16 residues. Germline V gene data show CDR1 as DFQATT and CDR2 as SNEGSKA (reference sequence). The CDR3 here is CSARPRGIQYQETQYF. Written as DNA, the CDR3 is TGCAGTGCCAGACCGAGGGGGATTCAGTACCAAGAGACCCAGTACTTC.

This chain connects TRBV5-6 to TRBJ2-5; no clear D. Trimming removed 2 bases at V and 3 bases at J, with 11 bases between. This CDR3 is built from 14 residues. Germline V gives CDR1 SGHDT, CDR2 YYEEEE. CDR3 amino acids: CASSFGPVEETQYF. The CDR3 DNA is TGTGCCAGCAGCTTTGGACCGGTGGAAGAGACCCAGTACTTC.

The V call is TRBV11-2, the J call TRBJ2-1; 7 bases fit TRBD1. V was clipped by 4 bases and J by 4 bases; unmatched bases: 16. The CDR3 has 18 amino acids. The V gene's germline CDR1 is SGHAT and CDR2 FQNNGV. In nucleotides, the CDR3 is TGTGCCAGCAGCTCCATGCGCCACAGGGGATCACCTTACAATGAGCAGTTCTTC. Translating it yields CASSSMRHRGSPYNEQFF.

The rearrangement links TRBV28 to TRBJ2-7, with TRBD2 matching 10 bases. The end of the DNA aligns better with TRBJ2-5, so the J call may be wrong. The CDR3 runs 15 residues. Germline assignment: CDR1 MDHEN and CDR2 SYDVKM. The DNA for the CDR3 is TGTGCCAGCAGTCCGATCAGCGGGGGGGTTAAGACCCAGTACTTC. Its protein is CASSPISGGVKTQYF.

The V and J genes are TRBV3-1 and TRBJ1-2; D is uncertain. Germline CDR1 is LGHDT and CDR2 is YNNKEL (reference sequence). The CDR3 extends over 15 amino acids. V was clipped by 3 bases and J by 7 bases, with 18 bases between them. The CDR3, as DNA: TGTGCCAGCAGCCAGAAACCCCGAGTCGCATGTGGCTACACCTTC. Residues: CASSQKPRVACGYTF. Looking up the rest from reference TRBV3-1 and TRBJ1-2 gives the full variable domain: DTAVSQTPKYLVTQMGNDKSIKCEQNLGHDTMYWYKQDSKKFLKIMFSYNNKELIINETVPNRFSPKSPDKAHLNLHINSLELGDSAVYFCASSQKPRVACGYTFGSGTRLTVV.

This clonotype was seen a single time. V is TRBV2 and J is TRBJ2-7; TRBD1 aligns across 9 bases. The CDR3 runs 14 residues. J was trimmed by 1 base and V by 10 bases; bases with no gene match: 8. CDR1 and CDR2 (germline): SNHLY, FYNNEI. The CDR3: CAIPTGQGSYEQYF. CDR3 nucleotides: TGTGCCATCCCGACGGGACAGGGTTCCTACGAGCAGTACTTC.

A remark on this clonotype: A much larger clone differs from this one at a single base, so this may be a read error. This chain joins TRBV11-2 and TRBJ2-3; D is ambiguous. CDR1 and CDR2 (germline): SGHAT, FQNNGV. This CDR3 is 12 amino acids long. The CDR3 DNA reads TGTGCCAGCAGCATAGAGTCCCATACGCAGTATTTT. As protein: CASSIESHTQYF.

As DNA, the CDR3 is TGTGCCAGCAGCTTAGGGACGAGGGATAGGAATGAGCAGTTCTTC. This translates into CASSLGTRDRNEQFF. V gene TRBV7-9 combines with J gene TRBJ2-1; perhaps TRBD2 as D (5 bases). V lost 1 base and J 7 bases, leaving 14 bases between the germline ends. Germline loops: CDR1 SEHNR, CDR2 FQNEAQ (reference sequence). The CDR3 totals 15 residues.

V is TRBV28 and J is TRBJ2-3; 10 bases agree with TRBD1. The germline V gene encodes CDR1 MDHEN and CDR2 SYDVKM. The CDR3 contains 16 residues. J lost 5 bases, V lost 4 bases, and 9 bases had no gene match. CDR3 in DNA: TGTGCCAGCAGTTCTTCTGGGACAGGGGCCGGAGATACGCAGTATTTT. Translated: CASSSSGTGAGDTQYF.

The genes are TRBV7-8 and TRBJ2-1, with 10 bases that match TRBD2. Germline V gene sequence: CDR1 SGHVS, CDR2 FQNEAQ. This CDR3 is built from 17 residues. With V trimmed by 5 bases and J by 6 bases, 13 bases remained unmatched. Here the CDR3 reads CASSVSGGLRKGNEQFF. CDR3 bases: TGTGCCAGCAGCGTTAGCGGGGGGCTCAGGAAGGGCAATGAGCAGTTCTTC.

This chain links TRBV2 with TRBJ2-6, with D uncertain. The CDR3 is made up of 16 amino acids. The V end was cut by 7 bases, the J end by 0 bases, with 13 bases between. Germline CDR1 is SNHLY and CDR2 is FYNNEI. This CDR3 is CASNFNPGSGANVLTF. DNA for the CDR3: TGTGCCAGCAACTTCAACCCCGGCTCTGGGGCCAACGTCCTGACTTTC.

This clonotype came up a few times. The chain has TRBV9 and TRBJ2-1; D possibly corresponds to TRBD1 (6 bases). This CDR3 contains 14 residues. Trimming cost V 6 bases and J 5 bases, with 15 bases left between them. CDR1 and CDR2 from the germline V gene are SGDLS and YYNGEE. The CDR3 sequence is CASTLGRGNNEQFF. CDR3 sequence (DNA): TGTGCCAGCACCCTCGGCAGGGGAAACAATGAGCAGTTCTTC.

This clonotype was seen a few times. The chain employs TRBV9 and TRBJ2-4, with D hard to call. Germline V gene sequence: CDR1 SGDLS, CDR2 YYNGEE. The CDR3 is 13 residues long. The V and J ends lost 0 bases and 8 bases respectively, with 9 bases between them. This CDR3 reads CASSVGVGYIQYF. The CDR3 nucleotides are TGTGCCAGCAGCGTAGGGGTCGGATACATTCAGTACTTC.

This chain joins TRBV5-1 and TRBJ2-3; D is perhaps TRBD1 or TRBD2 (5 bases each). This CDR3 region has 14 residues. From germline, CDR1 is SGHRS and CDR2 YFSETQ. Trimming stripped 6 bases from V and 1 base from J, with 12 bases between. The CDR3 here is CASTVVGGTDTQYF. DNA of the CDR3: TGCGCCAGCACCGTGGTGGGGGGCACAGATACGCAGTATTTT.

Here the CDR3 DNA reads TGTGCCAGCAGCTCGGACTATAATTCACCCCTCCACTTT. Amino acids: CASSSDYNSPLHF. This chain uses TRBV7-3 with TRBJ1-6, with D unclear. The CDR3 has 13 amino acids. Trimming took 4 bases from V and 3 from J, leaving 4 bases between them. Germline assignment: CDR1 SGHTA and CDR2 FQGTGA.

The rearrangement joins TRBV7-2 to TRBJ1-6, with D perhaps TRBD1 (6 bases). The V and J ends lost 5 bases and 10 bases respectively, with 12 bases between them. Germline V gene sequence: CDR1 SGHTA, CDR2 FQGNSA. This CDR3 has 13 amino acids. In DNA, the CDR3 is TGTGCCAGCAGCCCCTCGGGGGCCTCACCCCTCCACTTT. This codes for CASSPSGASPLHF.

J is TRBJ2-1 and V is TRBV12-3 or TRBV12-4; D is ambiguous. The V gene lost 7 bases and the J gene lost 7 bases, with 14 bases spanning the gap. This CDR3 contains 13 residues. CDR3 nucleotide sequence: TGTGCCAGCAAACACGCCATGACGAATGAGCAGTTCTTC. Protein product: CASKHAMTNEQFF.

The J gene is TRBJ2-1, the V gene TRBV6-6; 7 bases match TRBD1. This CDR3 spans 14 amino acids. Germline values: CDR1 MNHNY, CDR2 SVGAGI (reference sequence). Unmatched junction bases numbered 9, after V lost 8 bases and J lost 5 bases. CDR3 in amino acids: CASGDSLEDNEQFF. CDR3 in DNA: TGTGCCAGCGGGGACAGCCTAGAGGACAATGAGCAGTTCTTC.

The count of this clonotype is one. The chain links TRBV27 to TRBJ2-5, with D possibly called TRBD1 or TRBD2 (5 bases each). V was clipped by 2 bases and J by 11 bases, with 21 bases between them. Germline-derived CDR1 and CDR2 are MNHEY and SMNVEV (reference sequence). CDR3 length: 15 amino acids. CDR3: CASSLVTIRVGEQYF. DNA for the CDR3: TGTGCCAGCAGTTTAGTGACTATCAGGGTGGGTGAGCAGTACTTC.

V and J are TRBV7-8 and TRBJ1-4; D is ambiguous. CDR3 length: 13 residues. V gave up 5 bases and J gave up 8 bases, with 12 bases separating them. Per the germline V gene, CDR1 is SGHVS and CDR2 is FQNEAQ. CDR3 nucleotide sequence: TGTGCCAGCAGCCATTGTTGCGGGGAAAAACTGTTTTTT. This gives the protein CASSHCCGEKLFF.

For this clonotype: One junction end does not reproduce the germline sequence, and a read error may be involved. The J gene is TRBJ1-2, the V gene TRBV4-1, with 9 bases matching TRBD1. Germline-derived CDR1 and CDR2 are MGHRA and YSYEKL. The CDR3 consists of 15 residues. For the CDR3, the DNA is TGTGCCAGCAGCCAAGCCGGGACAGGGAACTATGGCTACACCTTC. It is translated as CASSQAGTGNYGYTF.